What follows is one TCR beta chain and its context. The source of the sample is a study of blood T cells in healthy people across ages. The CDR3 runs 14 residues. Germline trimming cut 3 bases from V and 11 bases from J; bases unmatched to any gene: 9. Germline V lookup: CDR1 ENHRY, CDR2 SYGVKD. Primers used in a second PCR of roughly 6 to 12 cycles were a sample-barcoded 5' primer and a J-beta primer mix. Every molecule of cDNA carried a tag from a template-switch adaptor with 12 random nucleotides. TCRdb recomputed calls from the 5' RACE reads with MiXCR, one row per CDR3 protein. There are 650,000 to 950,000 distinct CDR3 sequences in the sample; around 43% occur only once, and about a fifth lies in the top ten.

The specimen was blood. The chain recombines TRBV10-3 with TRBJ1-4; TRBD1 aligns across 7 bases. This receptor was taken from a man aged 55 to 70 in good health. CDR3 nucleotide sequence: TGTGCCATCAGTGACGGGACAGAGCCTGGGAAACTGTTTTTT. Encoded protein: CAISDGTEPGKLFF.